The 12 T cell receptor beta chains below come from one sample, sequenced in a study of Graves' ophthalmopathy and Graves' hyperthyroidism. RNA transcripts were the template, and TCR beta CDR3 regions were amplified from them. First-round RT-PCR used HTBI primers; second-round multiplex PCR followed. TCRdb used MiXCR to reprocess the multiplex PCR reads, holding one entry per CDR3 protein. The sample lists hundreds of thousands of distinct CDR3 sequences, about a fifth occurring once. The source material was peripheral blood. Receptors were obtained from a woman between 18 and 29 years old with stable Graves' hyperthyroidism. Some clones in this sample may be carry-over from other donors' samples.

This clonotype was seen ten or more times. The chain recombines TRBV30 with TRBJ1-1; no clear D. V was pared by 3 bases and J by 0 bases, with 11 bases between. Germline values: CDR1 GTSNPN, CDR2 SVGIG (reference sequence). The CDR3 is made up of 14 amino acids. CDR3: CAWSAPGLNTEAFF. For the CDR3, the DNA is TGTGCCTGGAGCGCCCCGGGGTTGAACACTGAAGCTTTCTTT. Full variable domain (missing parts from reference TRBV30 and TRBJ1-1): SQTIHQWPATLVQPVGSPLSLECTVEGTSNPNLYWYRQAAGRGLQLLFYSVGIGQISSEVPQNLSASRPQDRQFILSSKKLLLSDSGFYLCAWSAPGLNTEAFFGQGTRLTVV.

J is TRBJ2-6 and V is TRBV13, with 9 bases matching TRBD1. The CDR3 runs 17 residues. Germline V gives CDR1 PRHDT, CDR2 FYEKMQ (reference sequence). Unmatched junction bases numbered 6, after V lost 2 bases and J lost 4 bases. The CDR3 here is CASSLRGQGYGANVLTF. DNA of the CDR3: TGTGCCAGCAGCTTACGGGGACAGGGATACGGGGCCAACGTCCTGACTTTC.

The rearrangement joins TRBV29-1 to TRBJ2-7; D gene unclear. CDR3 length: 15 residues. CDR1 is SQVTM, CDR2 ANQGSEA, per germline. Trimming pared 6 bases from V and 0 bases from J, leaving 18 bases between. The CDR3 sequence: CSVASSHKSSYEQYF. In DNA form, the CDR3 reads TGCAGCGTCGCGAGCTCGCATAAGAGCTCCTACGAGCAGTACTTC.

The table lists this clonotype with a few counts. V and J are TRBV6-1 and TRBJ2-7; 10 nucleotides match TRBD1. CDR1 MNHNS and CDR2 SASEGT come from the germline V gene. This CDR3 contains 16 residues. V lost 5 bases to trimming and J lost 1 base; unmatched junction nucleotides: 8. DNA for the CDR3: TGTGCCAGCAGTCCGGGACAGGGGACCATGTCCTACGAGCAGTACTTC. Its translation is CASSPGQGTMSYEQYF.

This clonotype was found many times. This sequence joins TRBV6-1 and TRBJ1-1; TRBD1 might be the D (5 bases). V lost 5 bases and J 1 base, leaving 8 bases between the germline ends. The CDR3 spans 13 residues. CDR1 and CDR2 (germline): MNHNS, SASEGT. The CDR3 loop reads CASSRQRNTEAFF. For the CDR3, the DNA is TGTGCCAGCAGTCGACAGCGGAACACTGAAGCTTTCTTT.

The table lists this clonotype with many counts. One end of the junction is discordant with germline, which a read error may explain. The V gene is TRBV28, the J gene TRBJ2-7; D tentatively fits TRBD1 or TRBD2 (5 bases each). The CDR3 has 11 residues. CDR1 and CDR2 (germline): MDHEN, SYDVKM. As DNA, the CDR3 is TGTGCCAGCAGTGCCACTCGGGACCAGTGCTTC. Translated, it gives CASSATRDQCF.

Many counts were recorded for this clonotype. The chain carries TRBV15 and TRBJ1-2; TRBD1 aligns across 8 bases. CDR3 size: 16 residues. V lost 3 bases to trimming and J lost 2 bases; unmatched junction nucleotides: 8. The germline gives CDR1 LNHNV, CDR2 YYDKDF (reference sequence). The CDR3 nucleotides are TGTGCCACCAGCAGGGGATGGAACAGGGGGAACTATGGCTACACCTTC. Translation gives CATSRGWNRGNYGYTF. Using reference TRBV15 and TRBJ1-2 for the parts outside the CDR3, the full variable domain is DAMVIQNPRYQVTQFGKPVTLSCSQTLNHNVMYWYQQKSSQAPKLLFHYYDKDFNNEADTPDNFQSRRPNTSFCFLDIRSPGLGDTAMYLCATSRGWNRGNYGYTFGSGTRLTVV.

This clonotype was seen at least ten times. The gene calls are TRBV7-9 and TRBJ2-7, with a weak D call TRBD1 (5 bases). V shed 5 bases and J shed 0 bases, with 14 bases lying between them. The CDR3 has 15 residues. From germline, CDR1 is SEHNR and CDR2 FQNEAQ (reference sequence). The CDR3 protein is CASSPTASTSYEQYF. DNA for the CDR3: TGTGCCAGCAGCCCGACAGCTTCCACCTCCTACGAGCAGTACTTC.

This clonotype was picked up many times. This chain joins TRBV10-3 and TRBJ1-2; 11 bases agree with TRBD1. Trimming cost V 1 base and J 3 bases; bases outside gene matches: 1. This CDR3 is 15 amino acids long. CDR1 is ENHRY, CDR2 SYGVKD, per germline. CDR3 sequence: CAISEWGQGDYGYTF. CDR3 in DNA: TGTGCCATCAGTGAGTGGGGACAGGGGGACTATGGCTACACCTTC.

Many counts were recorded for this clonotype. CDR3 nucleotide sequence: TGTGCCAGCAGTTCCGCTGACAGGCACAAAAACATTCAGTACTTC. It translates to CASSSADRHKNIQYF. The chain carries TRBV6-5 and TRBJ2-4, with D possibly being TRBD1 (6 bases). Deletions cut 4 bases from V and 3 bases from J, with 13 bases between. Germline assignment: CDR1 MNHEY and CDR2 SVGAGI. The CDR3 is made up of 15 amino acids.

There are a few counts of this clonotype. The gene calls are TRBV3-1 and TRBJ2-2; 9 bases align to TRBD2. From germline, CDR1 is LGHDT and CDR2 YNNKEL (reference sequence). The CDR3 totals 19 residues. Germline trimming cut 1 base from V and 3 bases from J; bases unmatched to any gene: 12. CDR3 sequence: CASSQGSSGSLYDTGELFF. CDR3 nucleotide sequence: TGTGCCAGCAGCCAAGGGAGTAGCGGGAGTCTCTATGACACCGGGGAGCTGTTTTTT.

The chain employs TRBV14 and TRBJ1-1; weak D call: TRBD1 (5 bases). The V and J ends lost 4 bases and 10 bases respectively, with 16 bases between them. Per the germline V gene, CDR1 is SGHDN and CDR2 is FVKESK. The CDR3 has 13 residues. The CDR3 loop reads CASSPQGPSRAFF. The CDR3 DNA follows: TGTGCCAGCAGCCCCCAGGGACCTTCTCGAGCTTTCTTT.